This TCR beta chain was recovered during a study of shared clonotypes between healthy human individuals. Findings and caveats of the study: Among a few donors, approximately 5% of naive CD4 clonotypes were found in common. Investigators expected sequencing depth to affect clonotype sharing among donors. Rarefaction exposed incomplete sorted-subset sequencing despite large depth.

Recent vaccinations or acute infections were absent in the healthy HIV-negative adult donors. Assay: immunoSEQ multiplex PCR; the TCRdb copy retains only in-frame clones and omits some. The sample contains about 2.4 million clones, 80% to 95% of which appear only once. With regard to this clone: Its target is unknown.

Trimming took off 6 bases at V and 4 bases at J, with 9 bases between the two ends. CDR1 is MGHDK, CDR2 SYGVNS, per germline. This CDR3 region has 12 residues. The rearrangement uses TRBV25-1 and TRBJ1-2; possibly TRBD1 for D (5 bases). The specimen sequenced was naive CD4+ T cells from PBMCs. Subset defined: CD45RA+ positively selected. The sequence was collected from a man between 18 and 35 years old in good health. Some clones in this sample may be carry-over from other donors' samples. CDR3 sequence reads: CASRGDGYGYTF. CDR3 in DNA: TGTGCCAGCAGAGGGGACGGCTATGGCTACACCTTC.